Listed below are T cell receptor beta chains from one sample, sequenced in a study of siplizumab effects on memory and regulatory T cells. Data came from immunoSEQ multiplex PCR; TCRdb stores just in-frame clones and leaves some out. This sample has approximately 100,000 clones, with just over 90% found just once. Material for sequencing was Tregs sorted from blood. The receptors shown here come from a human donor in good health. CDR3s include the opening cysteine and the closing phenylalanine or tryptophan. A D gene is named only where the DNA matches it firmly. Not all rows give a size; the values are once, few, many and, for expanded clones, a class.

d_gene,j_gene,v_gene,abundance,CDR3aa,CDR3nt
NA,TRBJ1-6,TRBV6-5,NA,CASSYINSPLHF,TGTGCCAGCAGTTATATTAATTCACCCCTCCACTTT
NA,TRBJ1-2,TRBV19,NA,CASSRGRARVLIGYTF,TGTGCCAGTAGTCGAGGGCGTGCAAGGGTCCTGATTGGCTACACCTTC
TRBD2,TRBJ2-3,TRBV11-2,NA,CASSPLAGGSTDTQYF,TGTGCCAGCAGCCCCCTAGCGGGAGGGAGCACAGATACGCAGTATTTT
NA,TRBJ1-1,TRBV27,NA,CASSFITGLSEAFF,TGTGCCAGCAGTTTTATCACAGGTTTAAGTGAAGCTTTCTTT
NA,TRBJ1-1,TRBV28,once,CASSPNRAYNFNTEAFF,TGTGCCAGCAGTCCCAACCGGGCCTACAACTTTAACACTGAAGCTTTCTTT
NA,TRBJ2-2,TRBV10-3,NA,CAISAGAVDTGELFF,TGTGCCATCAGTGCTGGGGCGGTGGACACCGGGGAGCTGTTTTTT
NA,TRBJ2-1,TRBV25-1,NA,CASSGSTAVKGNEQFF,TGTGCCAGCAGTGGGTCCACAGCGGTAAAAGGTAATGAGCAGTTCTTC
NA,TRBJ2-3,TRBV27,NA,CASSANGEWNTQYF,TGTGCCAGCAGTGCCAACGGGGAGTGGAATACGCAGTATTTT
TRBD2,TRBJ2-3,TRBV7-8,NA,CASSGHRGGTSGIIGTDTQYF,TGTGCCAGCAGCGGCCACAGGGGGGGCACTAGCGGGATTATTGGGACAGATACGCAGTATTTT
NA,TRBJ2-2,TRBV6-5,NA,CASSYFPTTGGELFF,TGTGCCAGCAGTTACTTTCCGACTACCGGCGGGGAGCTGTTTTTT
TRBD2,TRBJ2-1,TRBV7-2,few,CASMLAGVQNEQFF,TGTGCCAGCATGCTAGCGGGAGTTCAGAATGAGCAGTTCTTC
NA,TRBJ2-1,TRBV28,NA,CASSFLRYNEQFF,TGTGCCAGCAGTTTTCTAAGATACAATGAGCAGTTCTTC
NA,TRBJ1-2,TRBV6-6,NA,CASSPRGARYGYTF,TGTGCCAGCAGTCCGAGGGGGGCGCGGTATGGCTACACCTTC
NA,TRBJ1-5,TRBV19,NA,CASSMGIGQPQHF,TGTGCCAGTAGTATGGGAATCGGTCAGCCCCAGCATTTT
TRBD1,TRBJ1-5,TRBV6-1,few,CASSARQGNHQPQHF,TGTGCCAGCAGTGCAAGACAGGGCAACCATCAGCCCCAGCATTTT
NA,TRBJ2-1,TRBV28,NA,CATLYFDSYNEQFF,TGTGCCACCCTGTATTTTGACTCCTACAATGAGCAGTTCTTC
TRBD2,TRBJ2-7,TRBV28,NA,CASRNRRTSGRNEQYF,TGTGCCAGCAGAAACCGTCGTACTAGCGGGAGGAATGAGCAGTACTTC
TRBD1,TRBJ2-1,TRBV7-8,NA,CASSPRQGSYNEQFF,TGTGCCAGCAGCCCGCGACAGGGGTCCTACAATGAGCAGTTCTTC
TRBD1,TRBJ1-3,TRBV5-1,NA,CASSPQTGGGGNTIYF,TGCGCCAGCAGCCCTCAGACAGGGGGCGGTGGAAACACCATATATTTT
TRBD1,TRBJ2-5,TRBV5-8,NA,CASSWGTVYQETQYF,TGTGCCAGCAGCTGGGGGACAGTGTACCAAGAGACCCAGTACTTC
NA,TRBJ2-7,TRBV9,NA,CASSPMAGFSYEQYF,TGTGCCAGCAGCCCTATGGCGGGCTTTTCCTACGAGCAGTACTTC
NA,TRBJ1-6,TRBV6-5,NA,CASWRNSYSPLHF,TGTGCCAGCTGGCGTAACAGCTATTCACCCCTCCACTTT
NA,TRBJ2-2,TRBV5-1,NA,CASNRDGRGELFF,TGCGCCAGCAACAGGGATGGGCGAGGGGAGCTGTTTTTT
TRBD1,TRBJ1-2,TRBV2,NA,CASGLFGTGGYDGYTF,TGTGCCAGCGGCCTGTTTGGGACAGGGGGGTACGATGGCTACACCTTC
NA,TRBJ2-1,TRBV9,NA,CASSAGTITGNEQFF,TGTGCCAGCAGCGCCGGGACAATAACGGGGAATGAGCAGTTCTTC
NA,TRBJ2-4,TRBV4-1,NA,CASSPGRGIAKNIQYF,TGCGCCAGCAGCCCCGGCCGGGGGATAGCCAAAAACATTCAGTACTTC
NA,TRBJ2-7,TRBV5-4,NA,CASSLSGSSYEQYF,TGTGCCAGCAGCTTGTCCGGCTCCTCCTACGAGCAGTACTTC
NA,TRBJ2-2,TRBV7-7,NA,CASSLVPGGGNTGELFF,TGTGCTAGCAGCTTAGTGCCTGGGGGAGGTAACACCGGGGAGCTGTTTTTT
NA,TRBJ2-1,TRBV28,NA,CASSSDRRYNEQFF,TGTGCCAGCAGCTCCGACAGGCGCTACAATGAGCAGTTCTTC
NA,TRBJ2-3,TRBV18,once,CASSREYLGTDTQYF,TGTGCCAGCTCACGGGAGTACCTTGGCACAGATACGCAGTATTTT
NA,TRBJ2-7,TRBV5-1,NA,CASSFVRDSGTAYEQYF,TGCGCCAGCAGCTTTGTACGTGACTCCGGGACGGCCTACGAGCAGTACTTC